This T cell receptor beta chain was profiled in a study of T cell changes during pregnancy in multiple sclerosis. The assay was immunoSEQ multiplex PCR, and TCRdb's table has in-frame clones only and misses some. The sample consists of about 110,000 clones, 80% to 95% of them appearing once. With 1 base clipped from V and 4 bases from J, the junction kept 6 bases outside the gene matches. The germline V gene encodes CDR1 LGHNT and CDR2 FRNRAP. This CDR3 comprises 16 residues. The material sequenced was peripheral blood, taken after pregnancy. This sequence was found in a female donor with multiple sclerosis, enrolled in a pregnancy study. The rearrangement links TRBV12-5 to TRBJ2-7, with 11 bases that match TRBD2. The CDR3 DNA follows: TGTGCTAGTGGTTTGGGACCTAGCGGGAGGAGGTACGAGCAGTACTTC. Encoded protein: CASGLGPSGRRYEQYF.